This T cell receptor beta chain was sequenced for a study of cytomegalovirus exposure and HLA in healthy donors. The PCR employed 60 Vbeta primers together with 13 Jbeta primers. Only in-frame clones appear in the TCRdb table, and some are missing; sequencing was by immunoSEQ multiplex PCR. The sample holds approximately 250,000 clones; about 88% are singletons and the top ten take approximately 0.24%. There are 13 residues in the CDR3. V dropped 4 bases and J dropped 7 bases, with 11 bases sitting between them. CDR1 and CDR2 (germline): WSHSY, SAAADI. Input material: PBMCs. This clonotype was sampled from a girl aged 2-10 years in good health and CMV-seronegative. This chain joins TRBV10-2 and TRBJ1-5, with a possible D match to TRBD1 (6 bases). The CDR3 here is CASSGPGVQPQHF. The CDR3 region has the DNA TGCGCCAGCAGTGGACCAGGGGTGCAGCCCCAGCATTTT.